The clone carrying this T cell receptor (beta chain) is medium-sized within its sample. Antigen: not known. The data belong to a study of immune heterogeneity within non-small cell lung tumors. Turning to the study itself: Tumor histology was classified as squamous cell carcinoma in 4 cases, non-squamous carcinoma in 10 and not otherwise specified in 1. Study findings and constraints: Identical dominant CDR3 beta clonotypes recurred across a patient's tumor sites, together with site-unique high-frequency clones.

The template consisted of bulk tumor genomic DNA, with about 600 ng used per sample. Surgical sampling yielded several biopsies per primary tumor (spaced far apart). Newly diagnosed with untreated non-small cell lung cancer, the patients underwent curative surgery. The donors had newly diagnosed non-small cell lung cancer and underwent surgery intended to cure it. In a multiplex PCR, 32 V and 13 J primers amplified TCR beta CDR3. From the multiplex PCR reads, TCRdb called clonotypes with MiXCR, one entry per CDR3 protein. The sample has approximately 6,000 distinct CDR3 sequences, 22% seen once. Trimming removed 4 bases at V and 2 bases at J, with 22 bases between. CDR1 and CDR2 from the germline V gene are SGHRS and YFSETQ. This CDR3 comprises 17 residues.

The sample taken for sequencing was lung tumor tissue. The sequence came from a female donor with non-small cell lung cancer. The V call is TRBV5-1, the J call TRBJ2-7, with TRBD1 as a possible D gene (7 bases). CDR3 protein: CASSLEGATGATYEQYF. DNA for the CDR3: TGCGCCAGCAGCCTGGAGGGGGCCACGGGAGCTACCTACGAGCAGTACTTC. Based on the CDR3 plus reference TRBV5-1 and TRBJ2-7, the full variable domain is KAGVTQTPRYLIKTRGQQVTLSCSPISGHRSVSWYQQTPGQGLQFLFEYFSETQRNKGNFPGRFSGRQFSNSRSEMNVSTLELGDSALYLCASSLEGATGATYEQYFGPGTRLTVT.